The 13 T cell receptor beta chains reported below all come from one sample, sequenced in a study of blood T cells in healthy people across ages. The second PCR ran about 6 to 11 cycles with a sample-barcoded 5' primer and J-beta primers. TCRdb fed the 5' RACE reads into MiXCR, producing one record per CDR3 protein. Of 1.8 million or so distinct CDR3 sequences in the sample, roughly two fifths are singletons; the top ten hold more than 20%. Specimen: blood. The source of these receptors is a human donor in good health.

The chain uses TRBV7-9 and TRBJ2-5; D unclear. The length of the CDR3 is 13 residues. Per the germline V gene, CDR1 is SEHNR and CDR2 is FQNEAQ (reference sequence). V was shortened by 5 bases and J by 4 bases, with 11 bases between the two germline ends. CDR3 sequence: CASSKTARETQYF. The CDR3 nucleotides are TGTGCCAGCAGCAAGACTGCCCGAGAGACCCAGTACTTC.

The chain links TRBV6-1 to TRBJ2-1, with D perhaps TRBD1 or TRBD2 (5 bases each). The CDR3 contains 15 residues. Germline-derived CDR1 and CDR2 are MNHNS and SASEGT. V dropped 2 bases and J dropped 13 bases, with 21 bases sitting between them. CDR3 in DNA: TGTGCCAGCAGTGAAACTCCGTGGGACCCATTGACCCAGTTCTTC. This codes for CASSETPWDPLTQFF.

Concerning this clonotype itself: A junction end diverges from the germline sequence, so it may reflect a read error. The CDR3 DNA is TGTGCCTGCAGCTTATTGTCCATCTCCTACGAGCAGTACTTC. This gives the protein CACSLLSISYEQYF. This chain links TRBV7-8 with TRBJ2-4; D not certain. TRBJ2-7 explains the end of the DNA better; the J call may be wrong. The CDR3 spans 14 residues. The germline CDR1 and CDR2 sequences are SGHVS and FQNEAQ.

A few counts support this clonotype. The rearrangement uses TRBV3-1 and TRBJ2-7; 9 nucleotides match TRBD1. The V gene's germline CDR1 is LGHDT and CDR2 YNNKEL (reference sequence). This CDR3 comprises 15 residues. With 4 bases clipped from V and 3 bases from J, the junction kept 7 bases outside the gene matches. CDR3 sequence: CASSLEDRGNYEQYF. The CDR3 bases are TGTGCCAGCAGCCTAGAGGACAGGGGAAACTACGAGCAGTACTTC.

The chain combines TRBV20-1 with TRBJ2-7, with a possible D match to TRBD1 (6 bases). This CDR3 is built from 13 residues. Germline V gene lookup returns CDR1 DFQATT and CDR2 SNEGSKA (reference sequence). V lost 3 bases and J lost 1, with 10 bases in between. CDR3 bases: TGCAGTGCTAGGCCAGGGGTTTCCTACGAGCAGTACTTC. This codes for CSARPGVSYEQYF.

This sequence joins TRBV20-1 and TRBJ2-1, with D tentatively TRBD2 (6 bases). CDR3 size: 16 residues. The germline V gene encodes CDR1 DFQATT and CDR2 SNEGSKA (reference sequence). The ends were cut back, 2 bases at V and 2 bases at J, with 16 bases in the middle. CDR3 in amino acids: CSARSFGGGTYNEQFF. CDR3 sequence (DNA): TGCAGTGCTAGAAGTTTCGGGGGTGGTACCTACAATGAGCAGTTCTTC.

This clonotype was picked up many times. The chain uses TRBV19 and TRBJ2-6; D call uncertain. V lost 3 bases and J lost 1, with 7 bases in between. The V gene's germline CDR1 is LNHDA and CDR2 SQIVND (reference sequence). This CDR3 is built from 15 residues. The CDR3 loop is CASSISRSGANVLTF. CDR3 nucleotides: TGTGCCAGTAGTATCTCAAGGTCTGGGGCCAACGTCCTGACTTTC.

Points on this clonotype: The junction departs from germline at one end; a sequencing error may be responsible. The CDR3 bases are TGTGCCAGCAGCGTAGCGGGCTCCTACGATGAGCAGTTCTTC. Residues: CASSVAGSYDEQFF. This sequence joins TRBV9 and TRBJ2-1; D gene unclear. Germline assignment: CDR1 SGDLS and CDR2 YYNGEE. This CDR3 spans 14 amino acids.

This clonotype has just one count. The chain is built from TRBV4-3 and TRBJ2-2; a weak D match, TRBD2 (6 bases). This CDR3 contains 15 residues. Germline CDR1 reads LGHNA; CDR2 reads YSLEER. Trimming took off 0 bases at V and 7 bases at J, with 12 bases between the two ends. CDR3 nucleotides: TGCGCCAGCAGCCAAGATTGGGAGGCCAACGGGGAGCTGTTTTTT. This sequence encodes CASSQDWEANGELFF.

Only a few counts were recorded for this clonotype. The chain recombines TRBV20-1 with TRBJ2-1, with D perhaps TRBD2 (6 bases). This CDR3 is built from 16 residues. The germline gives CDR1 DFQATT, CDR2 SNEGSKA (reference sequence). Trimming removed 3 bases at V and 0 bases at J, with 15 bases between. CDR3 loop: CSASGSGGDSYNEQFF. CDR3 sequence (DNA): TGCAGTGCTAGTGGGTCGGGCGGGGACTCCTACAATGAGCAGTTCTTC.

In this sample, this clonotype turned up a few times. The chain is built from TRBV7-3 and TRBJ1-1; 8 nucleotides match TRBD1. In germline, CDR1 is SGHTA, CDR2 FQGTGA. After removal of 5 bases from V and 4 bases from J, the junction contained 6 bases not matched to a gene. The CDR3 is made up of 14 amino acids. CDR3 protein: CASSASGGPTEAFF. The CDR3 nucleotides are TGTGCCAGCAGCGCCTCAGGGGGCCCCACTGAAGCTTTCTTT.

This clonotype came up once. The genes are TRBV29-1 and TRBJ2-7; 9 bases line up with TRBD1. The CDR3 has 14 residues. V shed 3 bases, J shed 3 bases, and the junction held 6 bases outside the gene matches. CDR1 is SQVTM, CDR2 ANQGSEA, per germline. DNA for the CDR3: TGCAGCGTTGACGGGGGACAGGGTATCTACGAGCAGTACTTC. Residues: CSVDGGQGIYEQYF.

This clonotype was detected only a few times. CDR3 amino acids: CASSVRGGSTDTQYF. In nucleotides, the CDR3 is TGTGCCAGCAGCGTACGAGGGGGTAGCACAGATACGCAGTATTTT. The chain carries TRBV9 and TRBJ2-3, with a tentative D call TRBD1 (6 bases). V lost 1 base and J 0 bases, leaving 9 bases between the germline ends. Germline V gives CDR1 SGDLS, CDR2 YYNGEE. CDR3 length equals 15 residues.